This TCR beta chain was retrieved from a study of T cell responses to AZD1222 COVID-19 vaccine. The J segment lost 7 bases and the V segment lost 3 bases, leaving 10 bases of the junction unmatched. The CDR3 extends over 16 amino acids. Per germline, CDR1 SGHVS and CDR2 FQNEAQ. The protocol was immunoSEQ multiplex PCR, while the TCRdb copy is restricted to in-frame clones and leaves out a portion. The top ten hold about 8.7% of the sample, which has more than 95,000 clones, around 90% seen once. Material: peripheral blood, obtained on day 0 of AZD1222 vaccination. The receptor was derived from an adult in good health. The chain couples TRBV7-8 to TRBJ2-5, with 11 nucleotides matching TRBD2. The CDR3 region has the DNA TGTGCCAGCAGCTTTCGAACTAGCGGGGGCGAGGGGACCCAGTACTTC. It encodes CASSFRTSGGEGTQYF.